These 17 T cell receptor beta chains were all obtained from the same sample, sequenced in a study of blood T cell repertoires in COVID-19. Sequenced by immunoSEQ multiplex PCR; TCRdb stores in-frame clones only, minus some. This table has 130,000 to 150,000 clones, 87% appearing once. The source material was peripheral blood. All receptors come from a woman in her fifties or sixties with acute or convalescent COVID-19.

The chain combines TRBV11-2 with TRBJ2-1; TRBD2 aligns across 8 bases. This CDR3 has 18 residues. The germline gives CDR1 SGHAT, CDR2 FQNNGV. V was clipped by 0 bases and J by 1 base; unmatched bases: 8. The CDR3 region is CASSLDWVAGMSYNEQFF. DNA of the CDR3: TGTGCCAGCAGCTTAGATTGGGTAGCGGGAATGTCCTACAATGAGCAGTTCTTC.

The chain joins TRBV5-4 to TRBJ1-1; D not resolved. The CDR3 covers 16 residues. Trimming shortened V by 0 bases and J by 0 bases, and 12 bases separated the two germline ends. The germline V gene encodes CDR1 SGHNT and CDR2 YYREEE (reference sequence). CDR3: CASSLGGRGMNTEAFF. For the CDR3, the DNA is TGTGCCAGCAGCTTGGGCGGGCGGGGTATGAACACTGAAGCTTTCTTT. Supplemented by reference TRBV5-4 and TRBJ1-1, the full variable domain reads ETGVTQSPTHLIKTRGQQVTLRCSSQSGHNTVSWYQQALGQGPQFIFQYYREEENGRGNFPPRFSGLQFPNYSSELNVNALELDDSALYLCASSLGGRGMNTEAFFGQGTRLTVV.

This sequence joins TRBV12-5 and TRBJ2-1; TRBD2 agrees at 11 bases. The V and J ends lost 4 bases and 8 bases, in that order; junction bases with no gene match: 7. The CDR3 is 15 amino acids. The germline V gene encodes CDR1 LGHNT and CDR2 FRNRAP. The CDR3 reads CASGSPTSGGDEQFF. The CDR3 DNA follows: TGTGCTAGTGGTTCCCCCACTAGCGGGGGTGATGAGCAGTTCTTC.

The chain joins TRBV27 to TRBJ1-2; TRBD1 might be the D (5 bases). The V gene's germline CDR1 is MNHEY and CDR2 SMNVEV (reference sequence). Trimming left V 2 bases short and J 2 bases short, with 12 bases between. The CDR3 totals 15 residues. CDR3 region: CASSLIHAGNYGYTF. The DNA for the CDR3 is TGTGCCAGCAGTTTAATCCACGCAGGGAACTATGGCTACACCTTC.

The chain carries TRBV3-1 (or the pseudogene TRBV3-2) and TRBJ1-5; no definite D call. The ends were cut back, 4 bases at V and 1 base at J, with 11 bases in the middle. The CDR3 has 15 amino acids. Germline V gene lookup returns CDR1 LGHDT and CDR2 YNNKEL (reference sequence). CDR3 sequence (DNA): TGTGCCAGCAGCCCCGACATCGGAAGCAATCAGCCCCAGCATTTT. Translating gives CASSPDIGSNQPQHF.

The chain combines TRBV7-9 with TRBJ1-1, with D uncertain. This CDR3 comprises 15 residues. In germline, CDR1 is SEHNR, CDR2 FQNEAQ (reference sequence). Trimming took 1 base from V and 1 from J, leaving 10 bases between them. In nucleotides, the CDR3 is TGTGCCAGCAGCTTAGATTGGCGGCCGAACACTGAAGCTTTCTTT. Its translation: CASSLDWRPNTEAFF.

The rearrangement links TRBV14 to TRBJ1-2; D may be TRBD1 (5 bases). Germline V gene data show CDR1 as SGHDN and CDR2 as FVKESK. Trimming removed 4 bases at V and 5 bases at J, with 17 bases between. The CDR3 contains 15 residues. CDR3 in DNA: TGTGCCAGCAGCCGGACTAGGGGAAGTGGGTATGGCTACACCTTC. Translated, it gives CASSRTRGSGYGYTF. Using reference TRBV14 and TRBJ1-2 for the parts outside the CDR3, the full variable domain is EAGVTQFPSHSVIEKGQTVTLRCDPISGHDNLYWYRRVMGKEIKFLLHFVKESKQDESGMPNNRFLAERTGGTYSTLKVQPAELEDSGVYFCASSRTRGSGYGYTFGSGTRLTVV.

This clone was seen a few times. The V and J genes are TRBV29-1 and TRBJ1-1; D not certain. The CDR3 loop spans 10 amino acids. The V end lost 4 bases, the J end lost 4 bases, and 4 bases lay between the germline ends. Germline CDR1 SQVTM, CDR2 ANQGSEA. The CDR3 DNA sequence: TGCAGCGTTGTCGGCACTGAAGCTTTCTTT. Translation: CSVVGTEAFF.

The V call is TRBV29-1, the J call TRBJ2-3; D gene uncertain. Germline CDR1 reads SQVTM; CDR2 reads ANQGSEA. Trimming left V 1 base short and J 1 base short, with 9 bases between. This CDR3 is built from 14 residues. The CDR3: CSVEGGARTDTQYF. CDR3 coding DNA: TGCAGCGTTGAAGGCGGAGCCCGCACAGATACGCAGTATTTT.

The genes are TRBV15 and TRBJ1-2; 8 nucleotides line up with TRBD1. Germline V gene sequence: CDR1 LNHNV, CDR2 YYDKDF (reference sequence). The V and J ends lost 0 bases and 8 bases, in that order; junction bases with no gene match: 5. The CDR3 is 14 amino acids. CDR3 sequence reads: CATSREGRGLGYTF. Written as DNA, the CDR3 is TGTGCCACCAGCAGAGAGGGCAGGGGGCTCGGCTACACCTTC. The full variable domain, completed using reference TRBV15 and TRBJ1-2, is DAMVIQNPRYQVTQFGKPVTLSCSQTLNHNVMYWYQQKSSQAPKLLFHYYDKDFNNEADTPDNFQSRRPNTSFCFLDIRSPGLGDTAMYLCATSREGRGLGYTFGSGTRLTVV.

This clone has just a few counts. CDR3 bases: TGTGCCTGGAGTGACAGGGGTTCCACCGGGGAGCTGTTTTTT. Residues: CAWSDRGSTGELFF. This chain links TRBV30 with TRBJ2-2, with 7 bases matching TRBD1. CDR1 and CDR2 (germline): GTSNPN, SVGIG (reference sequence). The CDR3 is made up of 14 amino acids. V dropped 1 base and J dropped 4; count of bases not matched to a gene: 3.

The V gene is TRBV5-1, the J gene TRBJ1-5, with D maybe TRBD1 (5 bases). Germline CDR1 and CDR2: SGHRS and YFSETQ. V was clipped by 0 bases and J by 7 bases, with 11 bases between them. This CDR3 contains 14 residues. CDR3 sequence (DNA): TGCGCCAGCAGCTTGGTCCAGGGAGGACAGCCCCAGCATTTT. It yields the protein CASSLVQGGQPQHF.

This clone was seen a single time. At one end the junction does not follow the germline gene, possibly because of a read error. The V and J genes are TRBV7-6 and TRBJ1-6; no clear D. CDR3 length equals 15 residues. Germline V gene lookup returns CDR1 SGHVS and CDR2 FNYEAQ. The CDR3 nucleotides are TGTGCCAGCAGCTTAGATCAGTCCTTTAATTCACCCCTCCACTTT. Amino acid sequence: CASSLDQSFNSPLHF. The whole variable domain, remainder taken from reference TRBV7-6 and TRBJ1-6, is GAGVSQSPRYKVTKRGQDVALRCDPISGHVSLYWYRQALGQGPEFLTYFNYEAQQDKSGLPNDRFSAERPEGSISTLTIQRTEQRDSAMYRCASSLDQSFNSPLHFGNGTRLTVT.

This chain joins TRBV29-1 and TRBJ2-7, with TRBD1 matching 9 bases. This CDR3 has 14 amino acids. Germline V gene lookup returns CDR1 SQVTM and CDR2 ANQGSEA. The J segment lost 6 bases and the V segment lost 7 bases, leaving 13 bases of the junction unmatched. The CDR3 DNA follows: TGCAGCGGACGACCCGGGACAGGGAATGGCGAGCAGTACTTC. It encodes CSGRPGTGNGEQYF.

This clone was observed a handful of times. Here the CDR3 reads CSAPGTGPLNTEAFF. Written as DNA, the CDR3 is TGCAGCGCCCCCGGGACAGGGCCTTTGAACACTGAAGCTTTCTTT. V usage is TRBV29-1 and J usage is TRBJ1-1, with TRBD1 identical over 9 bases. Germline CDR1 and CDR2: SQVTM and ANQGSEA. The V and J ends lost 7 bases and 0 bases, in that order; junction bases with no gene match: 9. The CDR3 sequence is 15 residues long. Supplemented by reference TRBV29-1 and TRBJ1-1, the full variable domain reads SAVISQKPSRDICQRGTSLTIQCQVDSQVTMMFWYRQQPGQSLTLIATANQGSEATYESGFVIDKFPISRPNLTFSTLTVSNMSPEDSSIYLCSAPGTGPLNTEAFFGQGTRLTVV.

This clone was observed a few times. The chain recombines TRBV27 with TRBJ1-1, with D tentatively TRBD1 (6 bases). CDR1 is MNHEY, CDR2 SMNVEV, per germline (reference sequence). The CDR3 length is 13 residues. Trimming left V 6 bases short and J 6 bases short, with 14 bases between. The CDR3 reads CASSPSGAAEAFF. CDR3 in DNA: TGTGCCAGCAGCCCCTCAGGGGCGGCTGAAGCTTTCTTT.

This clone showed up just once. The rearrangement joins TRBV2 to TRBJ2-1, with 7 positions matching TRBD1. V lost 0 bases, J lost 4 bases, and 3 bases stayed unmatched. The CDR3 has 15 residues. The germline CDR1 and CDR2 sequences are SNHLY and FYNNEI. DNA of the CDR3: TGTGCCAGCAGTGAAGCGTGGGGACAGTACAATGAGCAGTTCTTC. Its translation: CASSEAWGQYNEQFF.